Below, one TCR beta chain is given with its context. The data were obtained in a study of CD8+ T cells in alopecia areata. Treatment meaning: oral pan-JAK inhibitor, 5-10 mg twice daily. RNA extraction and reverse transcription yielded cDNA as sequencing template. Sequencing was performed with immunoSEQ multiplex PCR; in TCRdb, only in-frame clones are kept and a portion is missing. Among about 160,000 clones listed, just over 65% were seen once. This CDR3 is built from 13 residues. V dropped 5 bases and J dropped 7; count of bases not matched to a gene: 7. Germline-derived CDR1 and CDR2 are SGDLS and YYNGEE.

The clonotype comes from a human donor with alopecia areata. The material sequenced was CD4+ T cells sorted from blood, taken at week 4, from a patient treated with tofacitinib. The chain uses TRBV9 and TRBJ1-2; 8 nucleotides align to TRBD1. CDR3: CASRPTGGSGYTF. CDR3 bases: TGTGCCAGCAGGCCCACAGGGGGTAGTGGCTACACCTTC.